The rows below give T cell receptor beta chains drawn from one sample of a study of beta chain features in type 1 diabetes. Sequenced by immunoSEQ multiplex PCR; TCRdb stores in-frame clones only, minus some. The sample lists about 370,000 clones; more than 13% were seen once. Sequencing was done on a sample of naive CD4+ T cells from blood. The receptors derive from a woman aged 18-29 years in good health. CDR3s include the opening cysteine and the closing phenylalanine or tryptophan. The D gene is left open where the match is weak. Part of the rows lack a size; the others show once, few, many or a class for expanded clones.

j_call | clone_size | v_call | d_call | cdr3_nt | cdr3_aa
TRBJ2-2 | NA | TRBV13 | NA | TGTGCCAGCAGCCGCGGGCCTGACACCGGGGAGCTGTTTTTT | CASSRGPDTGELFF
TRBJ1-2 | few | TRBV7-9 | NA | TGTGCCAGCAGCCCAGTCTATGGCTACACCTTC | CASSPVYGYTF
TRBJ1-5 | few | TRBV7-9 | TRBD1 | TGTGCCAGCAGCGCAGACAGGGGCGCGGGCAATCAGCCCCAGCATTTT | CASSADRGAGNQPQHF
TRBJ2-1 | NA | TRBV7-3 | NA | TGTGCCAGCAGCCTACATATCGACAGTTACAATGAGCAGTTCTTC | CASSLHIDSYNEQFF
TRBJ2-1 | few | TRBV30 | TRBD2 | TGTGCCTGGGCAGACCCTAGCGGGAGGGCATCCTACAATGAGCAGTTCTTC | CAWADPSGRASYNEQFF
TRBJ2-7 | few | TRBV5-4 | TRBD2 | TGTGCCAGCAGCTTATGGGGCTTAGCGGGCGTAGACTCCTACGAGCAGTACTTC | CASSLWGLAGVDSYEQYF
TRBJ2-4 | many | TRBV4-1 | NA | TGCGCCAGCAGCCAAGAACAGGGTCCTAGCATTCAGTACTTC | CASSQEQGPSIQYF
TRBJ2-7 | NA | TRBV27 | TRBD1 | TGTGCCAGCAGTTCTGGACAGGGTAGCGAGCAGTACTTC | CASSSGQGSEQYF
TRBJ2-2 | few | TRBV19 | NA | TGTGCCAGTACCTCCACCCCGGGTTACACCGGGGAGCTGTTTTTT | CASTSTPGYTGELFF
TRBJ1-2 | NA | TRBV29-1 | NA | TGCAGCGGGGGGGACGGAGAGGGCTATGGCTACACCTTC | CSGGDGEGYGYTF
TRBJ2-7 | NA | TRBV30 | TRBD1 | TGTGCCTGGAGCGCGGGACAGGGGTTCTACGAGCAGTACTTC | CAWSAGQGFYEQYF
TRBJ1-3 | few | TRBV5-6 | TRBD1 | TGTGCCAGCAGCTCTGCAGGGGGCGCCGGGAACACCATATATTTT | CASSSAGGAGNTIYF
TRBJ2-7 | few | TRBV30 | NA | TGTGCCTGGGGGGTCACAGGGTCCCACGAGCAGTACTTC | CAWGVTGSHEQYF
TRBJ2-7 | NA | TRBV7-2 | NA | TGTGCCAGCAGCTTAAGCAGGAACGAGCAGTACTTC | CASSLSRNEQYF
TRBJ1-5 | few | TRBV30 | NA | TGTGCCTGGGGAGCAGGCAATCAGCCCCAGCATTTT | CAWGAGNQPQHF
TRBJ1-4 | few | TRBV18 | NA | TGTGCCAGCTCAAGGACAGCCGAAAAACTGTTTTTT | CASSRTAEKLFF
TRBJ2-3 | NA | TRBV7-3 | TRBD2 | TGTGCCAGCAGCTTAGGCGTCCTAGCGGGCACAGATACGCAGTATTTT | CASSLGVLAGTDTQYF
TRBJ2-5 | NA | TRBV2 | TRBD2 | TGTGCCAGCAGCAGACTAGCCAAAGAGACCCAGTACTTC | CASSRLAKETQYF
TRBJ1-2 | few | TRBV30 | NA | TGTGCCTGGAGTGTACTCTATGGCTACACCTTC | CAWSVLYGYTF
TRBJ1-4 | NA | TRBV29-1 | NA | TGCGGGGGGGGCCTAGAGGGTGAAAAACTGTTTTTT | CGGGLEGEKLFF
TRBJ2-3 | few | TRBV6-6 | NA | TGTGCCACCTCTCGGGAGAGCGGTCGGGAGGATACGCAGTATTTT | CATSRESGREDTQYF
TRBJ2-7 | few | TRBV29-1 | TRBD2 | TGCAGCGCTAGCGGGAGGGCCCGTGATGAGCAGTACTTC | CSASGRARDEQYF
TRBJ2-1 | NA | TRBV29-1 | NA | TGCAGCGGCCGGGACAACAAAAACAATGAGCAGTTCTTC | CSGRDNKNNEQFF
TRBJ2-3 | few | TRBV5-6 | TRBD2 | TGTGCCAGCAGGGATGGGACTAGCGGGCATACGCAGTATTTT | CASRDGTSGHTQYF
TRBJ2-7 | NA | TRBV7-9 | NA | TGTGCCAGCAGCTCACACTACGAGCAGTACTTC | CASSSHYEQYF
TRBJ2-7 | few | TRBV19 | TRBD1 | TGTGCCAGGAGACTATGGACAGGGGGCAACTACGAGCAGTACTTC | CARRLWTGGNYEQYF
TRBJ2-1 | few | TRBV7-9 | TRBD2 | TGTGCCAGCGGTATTAGCGGGAGACACCTGAGATACAATGAGCAGTTCTTC | CASGISGRHLRYNEQFF
TRBJ2-6 | few | TRBV9 | NA | TGTGCCAGCAGCGTAGACAGAATCCTCTCTGGGGCCAACGTCCTGACTTTC | CASSVDRILSGANVLTF
TRBJ2-7 | few | TRBV19 | NA | TGTGCCAGTAGTATCGGAGTCCCCTTCTCCTACGAGCAGTACTTC | CASSIGVPFSYEQYF